This T cell receptor beta chain was captured in a study of OX40 agonist ivuxolimab in advanced cancers. For the wider study: Ivuxolimab was an agonistic, fully human IgG2 monoclonal antibody directed against OX40 (CD134), a costimulatory receptor. Partial responses occurred in three dose-escalation patients: two with cutaneous melanoma and one with hepatocellular carcinoma. Of the approximately 53 patients in dose escalation, 19 had hepatocellular carcinoma, some 15 had melanoma, 9 had renal cell carcinoma and 9 had head and neck cancer. Patients were allowed to have had prior anti-PD-1, anti-PD-L1 or anti-CTLA-4 therapy, and less than 45% of the dose-escalation patients had previously received checkpoint inhibitors. Intravenous ivuxolimab was administered to patients every 2 weeks at six dose levels: 0.01, 0.1, 0.3, 1.5, 3 and 10 mg/kg. The purpose of peripheral TCRbeta sequencing was to test whether ivuxolimab changed TCR sequence diversity and led to clonal T-cell expansion. The paper describes the monotherapy dose-escalation part (N = 52 patients) of the phase I trial of ivuxolimab. A male proportion of 82.7% and a mean age of approximately 61 years, ranging from about 23 to 79, were recorded for the dose-escalation cohort.

The trial excluded patients who had a history of autoimmune disease or were on systemic immunosuppression. Peripheral blood for TCR sequencing was collected from all dose cohorts at baseline, on cycle 4 day 1, and on cycle 7 day 1. Samples came from an open-label, multicenter, first-in-human phase I dose-escalation trial of ivuxolimab. Adults with locally advanced or metastatic melanoma, renal cell, hepatocellular, or head and neck squamous cell carcinoma were enrolled in the trial. Before TCR sequencing, CD4+ T cells and CD8+ T cells from peripheral blood were sorted into separate populations. Concerning this clone: The antigen this receptor binds is unknown. No base-level quality is on record; no much larger clone is a single base apart.

For sequencing of the TCRbeta CDR3 region, genomic DNA was extracted from the sorted cells. The immunoSEQ Assay was used for sequencing of TCRbeta CDR3 regions. Not all clones reach the TCRdb copy of this immuneACCESS table, which keeps in-frame sequences only. Checked studies attribute under half of the gap to unresolved V genes and leave the rest unexplained. Counted in this sample were approximately 47,000 clones; around 80% of them appeared once. Of the sample, about 7.7% falls within the top ten clones. CDR1 and CDR2 were assigned from the germline V gene (reference sequence) as WNHNN and SYGVQD. The CDR3 runs 19 amino acids, cysteine and phenylalanine included. This entry keeps only the CDR3 DNA: 57 bases, framed from base 1. Trimming removed 3 bases from V and 1 base from J; the gene matches leave 15 bases unexplained. General conclusions and limits of the study: At doses from 0.1 to 3.0 mg/kg, clonal expansion was seen in both CD4+ and CD8+ blood T cells between baseline and week 6. In partial responders in the 0.1-3.0 mg/kg groups, normalized peripheral clonal expansion was found to be among the lowest, especially among CD8+ T cells. Antigen specificity was not determined for the clonally expanded peripheral T cells. After ivuxolimab, more expanded clones were found on average in CD8+ T cells than in CD4+ T cells. Low levels of normalized T-cell clonal expansion were also seen in some patients who did not respond.

Sample: CD4+ or CD8+ T cells sorted from blood, taken in a trial of the OX40 agonist ivuxolimab. In this chain, TRBV10-1 is recombined with TRBJ2-1, with 7 middle bases fitting TRBD2. The source of this sequence is an adult with an advanced solid tumor such as melanoma, head and neck, liver or kidney cancer. Here the CDR3 is given as CASSDTPGRGGRSYNEQFF. The DNA sequence follows: TGCGCCAGCAGTGATACCCCGGGGCGAGGCGGGAGATCCTACAATGAGCAGTTCTTC.